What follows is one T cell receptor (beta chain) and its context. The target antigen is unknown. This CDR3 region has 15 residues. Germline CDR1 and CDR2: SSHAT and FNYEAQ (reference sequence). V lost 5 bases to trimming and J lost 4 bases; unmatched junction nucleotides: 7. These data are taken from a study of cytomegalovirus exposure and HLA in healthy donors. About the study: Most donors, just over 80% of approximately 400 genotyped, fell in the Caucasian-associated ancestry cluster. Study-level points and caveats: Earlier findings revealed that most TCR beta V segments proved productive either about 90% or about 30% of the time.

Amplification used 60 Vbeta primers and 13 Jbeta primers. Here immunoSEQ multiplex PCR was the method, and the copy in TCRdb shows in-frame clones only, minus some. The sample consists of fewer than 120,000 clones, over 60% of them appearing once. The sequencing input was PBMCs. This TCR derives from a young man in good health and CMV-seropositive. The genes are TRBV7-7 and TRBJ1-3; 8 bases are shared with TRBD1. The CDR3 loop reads CASSEGQGDGNTIYF. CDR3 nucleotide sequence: TGTGCCAGCAGCGAAGGACAGGGAGACGGAAACACCATATATTTT.